This T cell receptor beta chain came from a study of T cell repertoires in cytomegalovirus infection. General study points: The cumulative frequency of public TCR beta families identified carriers of CMV plus the relevant HLA.

In this sample, this clonotype turned up many times. Its antigen is as yet unknown. Each CDR3 protein gets one entry after TCRdb re-called the reads with MiXCR. The table shows about 300,000 distinct CDR3 sequences, with 8% to 10% occurring only once. The CDR3 covers 15 residues. Germline V gene sequence: CDR1 SGHTA, CDR2 FQGNSA. V shed 5 bases and J 3 bases; nucleotides not matched to a gene: 7. This receptor was obtained from a human donor in good health (CMV status not recorded). Some clones in this sample may be carry-over from other donors' samples. The genes are TRBV7-2 and TRBJ1-2; 9 bases agree with TRBD1. Sequencing was carried out using PBMCs. The CDR3 is CASSPRTGEDYGYTF. CDR3 DNA: TGTGCCAGCAGCCCGCGGACAGGGGAGGACTATGGCTACACCTTC.